This T cell receptor beta chain was observed in a study of blood T cells in healthy people across ages. With each sample, at least 5.5 micrograms of total RNA were extracted. A few counts support this clonotype. A sample-barcoded 5' primer and a J-beta primer mix were used in a second PCR of roughly 7 to 12 cycles. TCRdb processed the 5' RACE reads anew with MiXCR; each CDR3 protein has one entry. Of 600,000 or so distinct CDR3 sequences listed, 40% to 50% are singletons. Trimming pared 3 bases from V and 5 bases from J, leaving 16 bases between. The germline V gene has CDR1 DFQATT and CDR2 SNEGSKA (reference sequence). The length of the CDR3 is 14 residues.

The chain uses TRBV20-1 and TRBJ2-5; D perhaps matches TRBD2 (6 bases). The sequence came from an elderly man in good health. The sample was blood. CDR3 protein: CSARGPWGEETQYF. CDR3 coding DNA: TGCAGTGCTAGGGGTCCCTGGGGGGAGGAGACCCAGTACTTC.